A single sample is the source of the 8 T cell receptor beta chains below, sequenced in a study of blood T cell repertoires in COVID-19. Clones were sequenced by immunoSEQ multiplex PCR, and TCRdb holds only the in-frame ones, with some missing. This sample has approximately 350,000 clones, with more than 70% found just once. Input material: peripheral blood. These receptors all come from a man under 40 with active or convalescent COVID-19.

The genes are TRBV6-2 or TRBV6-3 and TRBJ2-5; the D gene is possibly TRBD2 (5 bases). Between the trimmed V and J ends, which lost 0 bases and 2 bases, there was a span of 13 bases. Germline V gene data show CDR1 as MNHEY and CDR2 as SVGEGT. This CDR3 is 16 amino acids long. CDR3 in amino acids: CASSYSRGNRQETQYF. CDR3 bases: TGTGCCAGCAGTTACTCGAGAGGGAATCGGCAAGAGACCCAGTACTTC.

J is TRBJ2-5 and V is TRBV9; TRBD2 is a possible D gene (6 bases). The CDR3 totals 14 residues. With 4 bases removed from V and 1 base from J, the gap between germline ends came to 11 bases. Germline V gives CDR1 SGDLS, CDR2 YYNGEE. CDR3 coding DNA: TGTGCCAGCAGCCCTACGGGGGTCCAAGAGACCCAGTACTTC. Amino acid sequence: CASSPTGVQETQYF.

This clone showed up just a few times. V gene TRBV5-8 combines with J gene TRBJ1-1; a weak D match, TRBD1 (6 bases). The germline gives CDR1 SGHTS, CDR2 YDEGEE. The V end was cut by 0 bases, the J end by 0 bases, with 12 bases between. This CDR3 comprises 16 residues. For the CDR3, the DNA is TGTGCCAGCAGCTTGGATACAGGGCTAATGAACACTGAAGCTTTCTTT. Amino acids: CASSLDTGLMNTEAFF.

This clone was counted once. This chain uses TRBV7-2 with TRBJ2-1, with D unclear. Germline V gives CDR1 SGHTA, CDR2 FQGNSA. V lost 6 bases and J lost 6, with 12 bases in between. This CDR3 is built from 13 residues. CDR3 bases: TGTGCCAGCAGAAAACAGCTTCTCAATGAGCAGTTCTTC. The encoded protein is CASRKQLLNEQFF.

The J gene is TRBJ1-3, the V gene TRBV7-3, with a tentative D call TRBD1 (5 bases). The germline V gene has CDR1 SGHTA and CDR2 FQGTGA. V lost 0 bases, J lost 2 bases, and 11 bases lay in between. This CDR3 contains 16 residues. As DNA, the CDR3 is TGTGCCAGCAGCTTAACGGGGCAGGACGCTGGAAACACCATATATTTT. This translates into CASSLTGQDAGNTIYF.

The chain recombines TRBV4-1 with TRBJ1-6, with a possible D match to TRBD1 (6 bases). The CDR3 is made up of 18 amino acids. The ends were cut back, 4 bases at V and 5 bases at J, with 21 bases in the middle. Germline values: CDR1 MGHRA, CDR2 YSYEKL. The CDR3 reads CASSLWEGGPGHNSPLHF. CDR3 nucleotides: TGCGCCAGCAGCCTTTGGGAAGGGGGACCTGGACATAATTCACCCCTCCACTTT.

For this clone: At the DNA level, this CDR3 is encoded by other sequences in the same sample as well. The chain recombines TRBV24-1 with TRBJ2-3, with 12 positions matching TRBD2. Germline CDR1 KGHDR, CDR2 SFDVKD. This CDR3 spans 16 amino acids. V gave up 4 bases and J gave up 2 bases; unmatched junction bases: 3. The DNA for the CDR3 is TGTGCCACCAGTGACCGACTAGCGGGGGTCACAGATACGCAGTATTTT. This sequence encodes CATSDRLAGVTDTQYF.

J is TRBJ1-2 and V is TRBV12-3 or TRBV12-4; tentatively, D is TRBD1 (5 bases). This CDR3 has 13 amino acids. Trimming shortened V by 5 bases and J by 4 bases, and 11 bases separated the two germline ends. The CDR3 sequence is CASSDSRGYGYTF. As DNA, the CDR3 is TGTGCCAGCAGTGACAGCAGAGGCTATGGCTACACCTTC.